A single sample is the source of the 27 T cell receptor beta chains below, sequenced in a study of Ad26.COV2.S vaccination and SARS-CoV-2 variants. The method was immunoSEQ multiplex PCR; TCRdb's version includes in-frame clones alone and lacks a portion of them. Of over 400,000 clones listed, 80% to 90% are singletons. The sample's treatment: 15 to 20 received Ad26.COV2.S at low or high dose, single or two shots; roughly five received placebo; per-sample allocation not given. Sample collection was performed on day 63 after the first vaccine or placebo injection. The source material was peripheral blood, sampled in a trial of Ad26.COV2.S vaccine versus placebo. The receptors shown here come from a person aged 18-60 years who received the Ad26.COV2.S COVID-19 vaccine or a placebo.

The chain joins TRBV18 to TRBJ1-4, with a weak D call TRBD1 (5 bases). The CDR3 spans 15 residues. In germline, CDR1 is KGHSH, CDR2 LQKENI. The germline V and J ends were trimmed by 5 bases and 8 bases, with 18 bases remaining between them. CDR3 loop: CASSTRDGTLEKLFF. The CDR3 bases are TGTGCCAGCTCAACCCGGGACGGAACTTTGGAAAAACTGTTTTTT.

Note on this clone: The sample holds other DNA sequences that translate to the same CDR3. This rearrangement joins TRBV7-3 to TRBJ2-3; D is unresolved. Trimming removed 5 bases at V and 2 bases at J, with 11 bases between. Per germline, CDR1 SGHTA and CDR2 FQGTGA. The CDR3 covers 14 residues. This chain's CDR3 is CASSLDGFTDTQYF. In DNA, the CDR3 is TGTGCCAGCAGCCTGGACGGATTCACAGATACGCAGTATTTT. The variable domain in full, with the rest retrieved from reference TRBV7-3 and TRBJ2-3, is GAGVSQTPSNKVTEKGKYVELRCDPISGHTALYWYRQSLGQGPEFLIYFQGTGAADDSGLPNDRFFAVRPEGSVSTLKIQRTERGDSAVYLCASSLDGFTDTQYFGPGTRLTVL.

The rearrangement uses TRBV14 and TRBJ2-1; 10 nucleotides line up with TRBD2. Germline assignment: CDR1 SGHDN and CDR2 FVKESK. This CDR3 comprises 15 residues. Unmatched junction bases numbered 6, after V lost 3 bases and J lost 7 bases. This chain's CDR3 is CASSQRTSGANEQFF. In nucleotides, the CDR3 is TGTGCCAGCAGCCAGAGGACTAGCGGTGCAAATGAGCAGTTCTTC.

This chain joins TRBV7-9 and TRBJ1-2, with TRBD1 as a possible D gene (5 bases). Deletions cut 4 bases from V and 2 bases from J, with 11 bases between. CDR1 SEHNR and CDR2 FQNEAQ come from the germline V gene (reference sequence). The CDR3 is 14 residues long. In DNA form, the CDR3 reads TGTGCCAGCAGCTCCGGGACGGAAAACTATGGCTACACCTTC. This translates into CASSSGTENYGYTF.

The rearrangement links TRBV5-4 to TRBJ2-3; D possibly corresponds to TRBD2 (5 bases). The germline CDR1 and CDR2 sequences are SGHNT and YYREEE (reference sequence). Deletions cut 3 bases from V and 5 bases from J, with 19 bases between. The CDR3 has 16 residues. CDR3 nucleotide sequence: TGTGCCAGCAGCTCCCAGGCGGGCTCGCGTGGAGATACGCAGTATTTT. Encoded protein: CASSSQAGSRGDTQYF.

The rearrangement joins TRBV5-1 to TRBJ2-5; perhaps TRBD1 as D (5 bases). The germline V gene has CDR1 SGHRS and CDR2 YFSETQ. CDR3 length: 14 amino acids. V shed 2 bases and J shed 1 base, with 9 bases lying between them. The CDR3 sequence: CASSLIDSQETQYF. DNA of the CDR3: TGCGCCAGCAGCTTAATCGACAGCCAAGAGACCCAGTACTTC.

The V and J genes are TRBV10-3 and TRBJ2-5; 12 nucleotides line up with TRBD1. With V trimmed by 4 bases and J by 5 bases, 5 bases remained unmatched. The CDR3 has 15 amino acids. CDR1 and CDR2 (germline): ENHRY, SYGVKD. CDR3 coding DNA: TGTGCCATCAGTGGGGGACAGGGGGCGCGGGAGACCCAGTACTTC. Its translation is CAISGGQGARETQYF.

This chain links TRBV6-2 or TRBV6-3 with TRBJ1-2, with D unresolved. The length of the CDR3 is 14 residues. Trimming cost V 3 bases and J 6 bases, with 14 bases left between them. The V gene's germline CDR1 is MNHEY and CDR2 SVGEGT. In DNA form, the CDR3 reads TGTGCCAGCAGTTATAGTGCGGGAGATAATGGCTACACCTTC. Protein product: CASSYSAGDNGYTF.

Turning to this clone: Other DNA sequences in the same sample also yield this CDR3. V usage is TRBV9 and J usage is TRBJ2-1, with D hard to call. Deletions cut 0 bases from V and 0 bases from J, with 7 bases between. The V gene's germline CDR1 is SGDLS and CDR2 YYNGEE. This CDR3 is 15 amino acids long. The CDR3, as DNA: TGTGCCAGCAGCGTAGGCGGTAACTCCTACAATGAGCAGTTCTTC. Protein sequence: CASSVGGNSYNEQFF.

The chain carries TRBV5-1 and TRBJ1-5; perhaps TRBD1 as D (5 bases). The V gene's germline CDR1 is SGHRS and CDR2 YFSETQ. Trimming took off 0 bases at V and 3 bases at J, with 10 bases between the two ends. The CDR3 is 15 amino acids. CDR3 loop: CASSLGGSDNQPQHF. Here the CDR3 DNA reads TGCGCCAGCAGCTTGGGGGGCTCCGACAATCAGCCCCAGCATTTT.

This clone was counted a single time. The rearrangement joins TRBV2 to TRBJ2-7; the match to TRBD1 covers 10 bases. Germline trimming cut 7 bases from V and 0 bases from J; bases unmatched to any gene: 3. CDR1 SNHLY and CDR2 FYNNEI come from the germline V gene. CDR3 size: 14 residues. The CDR3 loop reads CASNRQGASYEQYF. The CDR3 nucleotides are TGTGCCAGCAACCGACAGGGGGCCTCCTACGAGCAGTACTTC.

The J gene is TRBJ2-2, the V gene TRBV7-2, with 8 bases matching TRBD1. This CDR3 contains 15 residues. Germline-derived CDR1 and CDR2 are SGHTA and FQGNSA. Germline trimming cut 5 bases from V and 5 bases from J; bases unmatched to any gene: 7. The CDR3 bases are TGTGCCAGCAGCCTCGACAGGGGATGGACCGGGGAGCTGTTTTTT. It encodes CASSLDRGWTGELFF. The entire variable domain, with the rest obtained from reference TRBV7-2 and TRBJ2-2, is as follows: GAGVSQSPSNKVTEKGKDVELRCDPISGHTALYWYRQSLGQGLEFLIYFQGNSAPDKSGLPSDRFSAERTGGSVSTLTIQRTQQEDSAVYLCASSLDRGWTGELFFGEGSRLTVL.

This rearrangement joins TRBV30 to TRBJ1-4; D gene ambiguous. Germline V CDR1 and CDR2: GTSNPN, SVGIG (reference sequence). V lost 4 bases to trimming and J lost 5 bases, with 14 bases between them. CDR3 length: 14 amino acids. This CDR3 reads CAWTRTDQNEKLFF. The DNA for the CDR3 is TGTGCCTGGACTCGGACTGATCAGAATGAAAAACTGTTTTTT. The whole variable domain, filled in from reference TRBV30 and TRBJ1-4, reads SQTIHQWPATLVQPVGSPLSLECTVEGTSNPNLYWYRQAAGRGLQLLFYSVGIGQISSEVPQNLSASRPQDRQFILSSKKLLLSDSGFYLCAWTRTDQNEKLFFGSGTQLSVL.

The V and J genes are TRBV4-3 and TRBJ1-4, with a weak D call TRBD1 (6 bases). The V gene's germline CDR1 is LGHNA and CDR2 YSLEER. V lost 0 bases to trimming and J lost 0 bases, with 17 bases between them. The CDR3 sequence is 19 residues long. The CDR3, as DNA: TGCGCCAGCAGCCAAGAGGTCTCAGGGGCGCTTGCAACTAATGAAAAACTGTTTTTT. The encoded protein is CASSQEVSGALATNEKLFF.

This chain uses TRBV7-3 with TRBJ2-1; the match to TRBD2 covers 9 bases. The V and J ends lost 6 bases and 2 bases, in that order; junction bases with no gene match: 5. The CDR3 spans 15 residues. Germline CDR1 is SGHTA and CDR2 is FQGTGA. The CDR3 DNA sequence: TGTGCCAGCAGTCAACGCGGGGGGGCCTACAATGAGCAGTTCTTC. This gives the protein CASSQRGGAYNEQFF.

The chain joins TRBV18 to TRBJ2-1; 11 bases are shared with TRBD2. The length of the CDR3 is 15 residues. V shed 3 bases, J shed 8 bases, and the junction held 6 bases outside the gene matches. The germline V gene encodes CDR1 KGHSH and CDR2 LQKENI. The CDR3 DNA reads TGTGCCAGCTCACCCACTAGCGGGAGTGGGTATGAGCAGTTCTTC. Its translation is CASSPTSGSGYEQFF.

This chain uses TRBV20-1 with TRBJ1-2; D not certain. From germline, CDR1 is DFQATT and CDR2 SNEGSKA (reference sequence). The CDR3 extends over 13 amino acids. V lost 3 bases to trimming and J lost 5 bases, with 13 bases between them. CDR3 protein: CSASVGGFYGYTF. CDR3 coding DNA: TGCAGTGCTAGTGTCGGCGGCTTTTATGGCTACACCTTC.

J is TRBJ1-6 and V is TRBV7-3; a weak D match, TRBD1 (6 bases). CDR3 length equals 14 residues. V lost 5 bases to trimming and J lost 4 bases, with 9 bases between them. CDR1 SGHTA and CDR2 FQGTGA come from the germline V gene. The CDR3 region is CASSTQGYNSPLHF. CDR3 coding DNA: TGTGCCAGCAGCACACAGGGTTATAATTCACCCCTCCACTTT.

This clone was found once. The chain carries TRBV2 and TRBJ1-4; 7 nucleotides line up with TRBD1. There are 14 residues in the CDR3. Germline-derived CDR1 and CDR2 are SNHLY and FYNNEI. With V trimmed by 7 bases and J by 8 bases, 10 bases remained unmatched. The CDR3 DNA follows: TGTGCCAGCACATGGGAGACAGGGAACGAAAAACTGTTTTTT. Translating gives CASTWETGNEKLFF.

The chain couples TRBV6-2 or TRBV6-3 to TRBJ2-1; D ambiguous. V was trimmed by 6 bases and J by 5 bases, leaving 20 bases between them. CDR1 MNHEY and CDR2 SVGEGT come from the germline V gene. The CDR3 covers 16 residues. CDR3 sequence: CASSPPLYGWHNEQFF. For the CDR3, the DNA is TGTGCCAGCAGCCCGCCACTATATGGCTGGCACAATGAGCAGTTCTTC.

This clone was observed a few times. The chain couples TRBV7-2 to TRBJ2-7; 7 bases agree with TRBD2. Germline CDR1 and CDR2: SGHTA and FQGNSA. The CDR3 consists of 15 residues. Trimming removed 3 bases from V and 4 bases from J; junction bases left unmatched: 9. CDR3 DNA: TGTGCCAGCAGCTTTTTGGGGGGGTTGAGGTACGAGCAGTACTTC. Translating gives CASSFLGGLRYEQYF. Complete variable domain (other parts from reference TRBV7-2 and TRBJ2-7): GAGVSQSPSNKVTEKGKDVELRCDPISGHTALYWYRQSLGQGLEFLIYFQGNSAPDKSGLPSDRFSAERTGGSVSTLTIQRTQQEDSAVYLCASSFLGGLRYEQYFGPGTRLTVT.

The chain is built from TRBV5-5 and TRBJ1-4; a weak D match, TRBD1 (6 bases). The CDR3 is 14 residues long. The V end was cut by 2 bases, the J end by 8 bases, with 13 bases between. CDR1 is SGHKS, CDR2 YYEKEE, per germline (reference sequence). Here the CDR3 reads CASSFQGPTEKLFF. The DNA of the CDR3 is TGTGCCAGCAGCTTTCAGGGGCCTACGGAAAAACTGTTTTTT.

This chain connects TRBV6-4 to TRBJ2-1, with a weak D call TRBD2 (6 bases). Trimming left V 4 bases short and J 4 bases short, with 14 bases between. The CDR3 consists of 15 residues. Germline assignment: CDR1 MRHNA and CDR2 SNTAGT. DNA of the CDR3: TGTGCCAGCAGTGCATCTAGCGACGGATACAATGAGCAGTTCTTC. Its protein is CASSASSDGYNEQFF.

Turning to this clone: The sample contains more than one DNA sequence encoding this CDR3. This chain connects TRBV5-4 to TRBJ1-1; possibly TRBD1 for D (6 bases). V was trimmed by 0 bases and J by 1 base, leaving 13 bases between them. Germline lookup yields CDR1 SGHNT and CDR2 YYREEE (reference sequence). The CDR3 has 16 residues. Written as DNA, the CDR3 is TGTGCCAGCAGCTTGGGGGGCGGGGGCCGGAACACTGAAGCTTTCTTT. Translating gives CASSLGGGGRNTEAFF.

This sequence joins TRBV5-4 and TRBJ2-1; D possibly uses TRBD1 or TRBD2 (5 bases each). There are 17 residues in the CDR3. CDR1 and CDR2 (germline): SGHNT, YYREEE (reference sequence). V lost 4 bases and J lost 2, with 19 bases in between. CDR3 nucleotide sequence: TGTGCCAGCAGCCGATCCCGGGACGGCCCGACCTACAATGAGCAGTTCTTC. Its protein is CASSRSRDGPTYNEQFF.

The CDR3 DNA follows: TGCGCCAGCAGCTTGTACGCCCCCTCCTATAATTCACCCCTCCACTTT. This sequence encodes CASSLYAPSYNSPLHF. This chain connects TRBV5-1 to TRBJ1-6, with D unclear. The germline CDR1 and CDR2 sequences are SGHRS and YFSETQ. With 1 base removed from V and 0 bases from J, the gap between germline ends came to 8 bases. The CDR3 has 16 amino acids.

This chain connects TRBV4-2 to TRBJ2-2, with a possible D match to TRBD2 (7 bases). Trimming took 0 bases from V and 2 from J, leaving 10 bases between them. Germline lookup yields CDR1 LGHNA and CDR2 YNFKEQ. The CDR3 is 16 amino acids. DNA for the CDR3: TGTGCCAGCAGCCAAGACGGGGGGCCCAACACCGGGGAGCTGTTTTTT. Translating gives CASSQDGGPNTGELFF.